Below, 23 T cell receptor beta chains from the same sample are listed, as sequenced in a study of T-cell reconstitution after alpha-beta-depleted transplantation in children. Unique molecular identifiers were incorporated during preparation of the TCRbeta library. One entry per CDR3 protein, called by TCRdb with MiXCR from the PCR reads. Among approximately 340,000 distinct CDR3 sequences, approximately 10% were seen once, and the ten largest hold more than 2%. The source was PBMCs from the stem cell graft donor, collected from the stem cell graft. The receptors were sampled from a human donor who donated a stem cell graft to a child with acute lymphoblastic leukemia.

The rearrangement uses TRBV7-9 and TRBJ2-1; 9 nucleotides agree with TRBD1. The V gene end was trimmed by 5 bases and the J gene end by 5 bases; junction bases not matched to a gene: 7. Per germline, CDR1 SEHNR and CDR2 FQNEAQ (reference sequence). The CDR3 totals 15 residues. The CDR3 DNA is TGTGCCAGCAGCCTCGGACAGGGGCTGGACAATGAGCAGTTCTTC. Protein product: CASSLGQGLDNEQFF.

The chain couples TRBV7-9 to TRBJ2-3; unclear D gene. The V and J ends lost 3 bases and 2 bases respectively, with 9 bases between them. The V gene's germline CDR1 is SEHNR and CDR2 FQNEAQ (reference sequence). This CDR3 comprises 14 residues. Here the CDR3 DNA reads TGTGCCAGCAGCTTTAGACCCCTCACAGATACGCAGTATTTT. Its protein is CASSFRPLTDTQYF.

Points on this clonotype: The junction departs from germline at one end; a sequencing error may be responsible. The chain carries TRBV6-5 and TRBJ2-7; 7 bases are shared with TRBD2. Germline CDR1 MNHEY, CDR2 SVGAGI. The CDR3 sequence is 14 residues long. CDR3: CASSYASGTYEHYF. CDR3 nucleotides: TGTGCCAGCAGTTACGCTAGCGGTACCTACGAGCATTACTTC.

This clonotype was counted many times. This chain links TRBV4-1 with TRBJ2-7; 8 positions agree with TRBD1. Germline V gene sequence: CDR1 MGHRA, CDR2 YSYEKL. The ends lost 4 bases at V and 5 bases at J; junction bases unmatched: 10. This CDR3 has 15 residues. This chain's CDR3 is CASSPTYQGADEQYF. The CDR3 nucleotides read TGCGCCAGCAGCCCCACATACCAGGGGGCGGACGAGCAGTACTTC.

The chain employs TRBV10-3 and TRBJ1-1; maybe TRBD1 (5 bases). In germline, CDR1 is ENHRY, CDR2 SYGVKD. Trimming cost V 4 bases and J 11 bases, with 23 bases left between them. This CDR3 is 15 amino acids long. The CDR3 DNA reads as TGTGCCATCAGTGCCCCCCGGGAGGGGCGGAGTGACGCTTTCTTT. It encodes CAISAPREGRSDAFF.

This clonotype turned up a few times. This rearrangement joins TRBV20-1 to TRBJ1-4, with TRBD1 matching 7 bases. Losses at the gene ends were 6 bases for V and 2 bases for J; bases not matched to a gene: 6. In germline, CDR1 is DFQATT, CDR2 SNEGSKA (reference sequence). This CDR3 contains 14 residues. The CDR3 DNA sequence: TGCAGTGCGATAATAGGGGGCACTAATGAAAAACTGTTTTTT. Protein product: CSAIIGGTNEKLFF.

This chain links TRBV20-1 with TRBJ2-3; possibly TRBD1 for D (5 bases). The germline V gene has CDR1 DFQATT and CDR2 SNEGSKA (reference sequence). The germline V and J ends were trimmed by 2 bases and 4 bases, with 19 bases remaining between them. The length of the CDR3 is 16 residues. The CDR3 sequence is CSARSPPGLSPDTQYF. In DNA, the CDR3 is TGCAGTGCTAGAAGCCCCCCAGGGCTAAGCCCAGATACGCAGTATTTT.

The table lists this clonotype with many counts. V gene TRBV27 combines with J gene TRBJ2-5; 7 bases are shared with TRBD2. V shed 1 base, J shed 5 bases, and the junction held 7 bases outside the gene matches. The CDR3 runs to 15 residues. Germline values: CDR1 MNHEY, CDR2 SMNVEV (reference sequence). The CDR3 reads CASSLFGEGVETQYF. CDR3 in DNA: TGTGCCAGCAGTTTATTTGGGGAGGGTGTGGAGACCCAGTACTTC.

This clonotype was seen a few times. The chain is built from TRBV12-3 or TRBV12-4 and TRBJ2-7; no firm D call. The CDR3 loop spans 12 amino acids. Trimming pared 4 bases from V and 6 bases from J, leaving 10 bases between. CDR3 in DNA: TGTGCCAGCAGTTCCTACGTCTCCGAGCAGTACTTC. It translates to CASSSYVSEQYF.

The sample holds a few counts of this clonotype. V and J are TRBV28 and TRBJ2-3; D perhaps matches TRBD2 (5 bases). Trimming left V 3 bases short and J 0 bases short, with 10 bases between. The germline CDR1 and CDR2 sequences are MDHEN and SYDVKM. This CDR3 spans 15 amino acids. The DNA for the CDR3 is TGTGCCAGCAGTTTTCCTGGACTCAGCACAGATACGCAGTATTTT. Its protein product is CASSFPGLSTDTQYF.

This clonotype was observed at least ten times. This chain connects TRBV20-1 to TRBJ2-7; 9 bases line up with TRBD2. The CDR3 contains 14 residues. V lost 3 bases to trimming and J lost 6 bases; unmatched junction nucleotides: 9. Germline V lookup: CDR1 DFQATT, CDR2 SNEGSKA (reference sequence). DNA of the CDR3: TGCAGTGCTAGGGCGGCAGCGGGAGGCTCCGAGCAGTACTTC. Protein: CSARAAAGGSEQYF.

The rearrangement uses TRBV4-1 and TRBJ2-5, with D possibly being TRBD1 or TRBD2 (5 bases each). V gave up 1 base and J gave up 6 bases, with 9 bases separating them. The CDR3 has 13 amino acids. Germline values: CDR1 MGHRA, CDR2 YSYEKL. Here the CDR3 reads CASSQGGEQTQYF. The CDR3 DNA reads TGCGCCAGCAGCCAAGGAGGGGAACAGACCCAGTACTTC.

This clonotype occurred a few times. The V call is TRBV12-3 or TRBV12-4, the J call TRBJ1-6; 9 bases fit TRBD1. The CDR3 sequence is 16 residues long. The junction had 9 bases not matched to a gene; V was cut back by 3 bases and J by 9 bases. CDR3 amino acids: CASSFGTGLNGSPLHF. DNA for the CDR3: TGTGCCAGCAGTTTCGGGACAGGGTTGAATGGTTCACCCCTCCACTTT.

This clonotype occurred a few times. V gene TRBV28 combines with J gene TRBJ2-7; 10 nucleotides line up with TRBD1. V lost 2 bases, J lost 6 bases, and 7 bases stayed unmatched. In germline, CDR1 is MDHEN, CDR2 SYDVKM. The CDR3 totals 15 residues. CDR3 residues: CASSLGFGTGVEQYF. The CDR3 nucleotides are TGTGCCAGCAGTTTAGGTTTTGGGACAGGGGTCGAGCAGTACTTC. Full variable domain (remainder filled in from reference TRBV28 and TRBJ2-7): DVKVTQSSRYLVKRTGEKVFLECVQDMDHENMFWYRQDPGLGLRLIYFSYDVKMKEKGDIPEGYSVSREKKERFSLILESASTNQTSMYLCASSLGFGTGVEQYFGPGTRLTVT.

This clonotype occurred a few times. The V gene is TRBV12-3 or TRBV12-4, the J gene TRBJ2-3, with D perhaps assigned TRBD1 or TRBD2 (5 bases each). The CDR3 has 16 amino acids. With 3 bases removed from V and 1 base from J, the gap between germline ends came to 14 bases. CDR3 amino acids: CASSFPGPLGTDTQYF. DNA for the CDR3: TGTGCCAGCAGTTTTCCGGGGCCCCTCGGCACAGATACGCAGTATTTT.

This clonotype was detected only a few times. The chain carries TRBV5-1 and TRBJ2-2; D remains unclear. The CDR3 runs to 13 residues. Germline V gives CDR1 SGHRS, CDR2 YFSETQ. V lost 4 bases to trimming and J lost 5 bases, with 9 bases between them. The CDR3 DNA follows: TGCGCCAGCAGCACCCTTGGGACCGGGGAGCTGTTTTTT. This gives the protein CASSTLGTGELFF.

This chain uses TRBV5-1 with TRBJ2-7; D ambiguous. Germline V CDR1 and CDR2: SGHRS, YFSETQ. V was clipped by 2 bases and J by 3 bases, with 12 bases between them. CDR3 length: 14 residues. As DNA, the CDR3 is TGCGCCAGCAGCTTTAGTCACGGTGACTACGAGCAGTACTTC. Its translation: CASSFSHGDYEQYF.

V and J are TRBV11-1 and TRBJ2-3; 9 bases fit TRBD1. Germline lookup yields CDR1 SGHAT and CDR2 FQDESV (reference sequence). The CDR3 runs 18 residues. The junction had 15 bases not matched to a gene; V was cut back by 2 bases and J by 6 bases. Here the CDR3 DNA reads TGTGCCAGCAGCTTATATTCGAAACGGGACAGGGTTCAGGATACGCAGTATTTT. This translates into CASSLYSKRDRVQDTQYF.

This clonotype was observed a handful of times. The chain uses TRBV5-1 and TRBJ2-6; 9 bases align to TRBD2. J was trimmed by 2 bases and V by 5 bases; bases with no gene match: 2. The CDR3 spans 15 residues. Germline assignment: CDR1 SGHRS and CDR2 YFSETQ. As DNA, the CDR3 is TGCGCCAGCAGTTTAGCGGGGGCTGGGGCCAACGTCCTGACTTTC. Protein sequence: CASSLAGAGANVLTF.

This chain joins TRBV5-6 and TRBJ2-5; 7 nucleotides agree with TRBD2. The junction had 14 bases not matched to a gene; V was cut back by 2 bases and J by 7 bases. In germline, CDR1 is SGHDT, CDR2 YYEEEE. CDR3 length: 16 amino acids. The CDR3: CASSFGLAEGGVTQYF. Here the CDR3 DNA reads TGTGCCAGCAGCTTTGGGCTAGCGGAGGGAGGGGTGACCCAGTACTTC.

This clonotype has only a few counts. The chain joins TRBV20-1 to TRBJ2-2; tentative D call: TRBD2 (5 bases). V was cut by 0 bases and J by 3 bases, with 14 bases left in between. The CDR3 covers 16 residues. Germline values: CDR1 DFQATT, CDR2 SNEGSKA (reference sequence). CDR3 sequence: CSARDLEGEDTGELFF. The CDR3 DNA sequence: TGCAGTGCTAGAGATCTTGAGGGAGAGGACACCGGGGAGCTGTTTTTT.

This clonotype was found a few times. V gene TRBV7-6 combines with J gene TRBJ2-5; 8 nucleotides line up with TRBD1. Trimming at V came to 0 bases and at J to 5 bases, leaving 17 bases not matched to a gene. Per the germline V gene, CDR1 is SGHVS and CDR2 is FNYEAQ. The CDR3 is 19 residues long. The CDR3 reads CASSLARVRRTGGWETQYF. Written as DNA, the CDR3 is TGTGCCAGCAGCTTAGCGAGAGTGCGAAGAACAGGGGGTTGGGAGACCCAGTACTTC.

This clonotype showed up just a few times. The CDR3 region is CASSRSGTGDETQYF. The CDR3 DNA follows: TGTGCCAGCAGTCGTAGCGGGACCGGGGATGAGACCCAGTACTTC. The gene calls are TRBV12-3 or TRBV12-4 and TRBJ2-5; TRBD2 agrees at 8 bases. This CDR3 is 15 amino acids long. V lost 5 bases and J lost 5; bases outside the gene matches: 10.